The 31 T cell receptor beta chains below were found in one sample sequenced in a study of regulatory T cells in long-lasting Graves disease. CDR3-region Arm-PCR and iRepertoire HTBI primers produced the TCR beta libraries. TCRdb analysed the multiplex PCR reads with MiXCR anew, one entry per CDR3 protein. The sample contains 200,000 to 250,000 distinct CDR3 sequences, roughly 21% of which appear only once. The time point denotes: newly diagnosed GD, antithyroid drugs for less than 3 months. Construction of the TCR library relied on RNA isolated from PBMCs. The specimen comprised peripheral blood mononuclear cells (PBMCs), sampled at new diagnosis, from a patient treated with antithyroid drugs. The receptors shown here come from a female donor with Graves disease.

There are many counts of this clonotype. V usage is TRBV6-1 and J usage is TRBJ2-3; D may be TRBD1 or TRBD2 (5 bases each). This CDR3 has 17 residues. The V end lost 7 bases, the J end lost 0 bases, and 20 bases lay between the germline ends. Looked up from germline, CDR1 is MNHNS and CDR2 is SASEGT. The CDR3, as DNA: TGTGCCAGCACCAAGGGACGAAGGGGATCTAGCACAGATACGCAGTATTTT. It yields the protein CASTKGRRGSSTDTQYF.

In regard to this clonotype: This clone may be a read error of a much larger clone one base away. The V gene is TRBV11-3, the J gene TRBJ1-6, with D maybe TRBD1 (5 bases). Germline V gene sequence: CDR1 SGHNT, CDR2 YENEEA. The CDR3 consists of 12 residues. In nucleotides, the CDR3 is TGTGCCAGCAGCTTAGTCGGGGGACCCTTCCACTTT. Translating it yields CASSLVGGPFHF.

Remarks on this clonotype: A read error may be the cause here, since a much bigger clone is one base away. The CDR3 nucleotides read TGTGCCAGCAGTTCCGGCTCTGTGCGGGGGAACACCGGGGAGCTGTTTTTT. This translates into CASSSGSVRGNTGELFF. This rearrangement joins TRBV6-5 to TRBJ2-2; D perhaps matches TRBD2 (6 bases). Per germline, CDR1 MNHEY and CDR2 SVGAGI. The V and J ends lost 4 bases and 1 base respectively, with 16 bases between them. CDR3 length: 17 amino acids.

This clonotype showed up just a few times. This is likely an artifact of a read error, given a far larger clone one base away. This chain connects TRBV3-1 to TRBJ2-1; no clear D gene. V gave up 0 bases and J gave up 10 bases, with 16 bases separating them. Germline values: CDR1 LGHDT, CDR2 YNNKEL (reference sequence). The length of the CDR3 is 15 residues. The CDR3 here is CASSQDSSAAREQFF. The CDR3 DNA reads as TGTGCCAGCAGCCAAGATTCATCGGCGGCGCGCGAGCAGTTCTTC.

The sample holds many counts of this clonotype. This chain uses TRBV6-1 with TRBJ1-6, with D unresolved. V shed 6 bases and J shed 7 bases, with 7 bases lying between them. The CDR3 covers 12 residues. Germline-derived CDR1 and CDR2 are MNHNS and SASEGT. The DNA of the CDR3 is TGTGCCAGCAGGGCGGAAAATTCACCCCTCCACTTT. Amino acids: CASRAENSPLHF.

The chain uses TRBV15 and TRBJ2-1, with D maybe TRBD1 (6 bases). The length of the CDR3 is 15 residues. Germline V CDR1 and CDR2: LNHNV, YYDKDF (reference sequence). The V end was cut by 4 bases, the J end by 6 bases, with 16 bases between. The CDR3 loop reads CATSTYRVRGNEQFF. DNA of the CDR3: TGTGCCACCAGCACCTACAGGGTTCGAGGCAATGAGCAGTTCTTC.

This clonotype came up many times. The chain recombines TRBV13 with TRBJ2-1; 9 nucleotides agree with TRBD1. The CDR3 consists of 20 residues. Germline CDR1 and CDR2: PRHDT and FYEKMQ (reference sequence). V was clipped by 4 bases and J by 2 bases; unmatched bases: 18. The DNA of the CDR3 is TGTGCCAGCAGCTCCTTTTTAGGGGGAGCAGGGACAGGGCCCTACAATGAGCAGTTCTTC. Its protein product is CASSSFLGGAGTGPYNEQFF.

This clonotype occurred a few times. Relative to the germline gene, one junction end is altered; a read error may explain this. The V call is TRBV6-2 or TRBV6-3, the J call TRBJ2-1; TRBD2 aligns across 7 bases. CDR1 and CDR2 from the germline V gene are MNHEY and SVGEGT. The CDR3 runs to 11 residues. The CDR3: CASSEAWTRSF. The DNA of the CDR3 is TGTGCCAGCAGTGAAGCGTGGACTAGATCATTC.

This clonotype was seen ten or more times. This chain joins TRBV7-2 and TRBJ2-7; 9 bases are a match to TRBD2. This CDR3 is built from 13 residues. The germline V gene has CDR1 SGHTA and CDR2 FQGNSA. V was clipped by 2 bases and J by 8 bases; unmatched bases: 4. CDR3 amino acids: CASSLKREVKQYF. The CDR3 region has the DNA TGTGCCAGCAGCTTAAAGCGGGAGGTGAAGCAGTACTTC.

The sample holds a few counts of this clonotype. The V and J genes are TRBV5-1 and TRBJ2-1; 12 nucleotides align to TRBD2. The V gene end was trimmed by 4 bases and the J gene end by 7 bases; junction bases not matched to a gene: 6. This CDR3 is 15 amino acids long. Germline assignment: CDR1 SGHRS and CDR2 YFSETQ. For the CDR3, the DNA is TGCGCCAGCAGCCCTAGCGGGGGGGCCAATAATGAGCAGTTCTTC. This encodes CASSPSGGANNEQFF.

This clonotype was observed once. This sequence joins TRBV11-2 and TRBJ1-1; D gene uncertain. V was clipped by 0 bases and J by 7 bases, with 9 bases between them. CDR1 and CDR2 (germline): SGHAT, FQNNGV. The CDR3 contains 13 residues. CDR3 in amino acids: CASSLDAQIEAFF. The CDR3 DNA reads TGTGCCAGCAGCTTAGATGCGCAGATTGAAGCTTTCTTT.

This clonotype came up many times. V and J are TRBV11-3 and TRBJ1-1; 11 nucleotides match TRBD1. The V segment lost 6 bases and the J segment 3 bases; nucleotides outside the gene matches: 6. There are 15 residues in the CDR3. Germline assignment: CDR1 SGHNT and CDR2 YENEEA. CDR3 sequence reads: CASRGTGQGDTEAFF. The DNA of the CDR3 is TGTGCCAGCAGGGGAACGGGACAGGGGGACACTGAAGCTTTCTTT.

Ten or more counts support this clonotype. V and J are TRBV20-1 and TRBJ2-3; possibly TRBD2 for D (5 bases). V was cut by 4 bases and J by 2 bases, with 22 bases left in between. The CDR3 runs 17 residues. The germline gives CDR1 DFQATT, CDR2 SNEGSKA (reference sequence). CDR3 nucleotides: TGCAGTGCTATTCTACGCGGTGGCGGAGGCTACACAGATACGCAGTATTTT. Translated, it gives CSAILRGGGGYTDTQYF.

CDR3 nucleotides: TGTGCCACCAGCAGAGATTTTCAGCCCCAGCATTTT. This translates into CATSRDFQPQHF. The chain links TRBV15 to TRBJ1-5; D is undetermined. The CDR3 contains 12 residues. V gave up 0 bases and J gave up 6 bases, with 3 bases separating them. Germline lookup yields CDR1 LNHNV and CDR2 YYDKDF (reference sequence).

The V gene is TRBV24-1, the J gene TRBJ2-7; D remains ambiguous. The CDR3 covers 14 residues. CDR1 KGHDR and CDR2 SFDVKD come from the germline V gene. V dropped 1 base and J dropped 2 bases, with 8 bases sitting between them. The CDR3 nucleotides read TGTGCCACCAGTGATTTTAACAGACCCTACGAGCAGTACTTC. This encodes CATSDFNRPYEQYF.

This clonotype was recorded at least ten times. The V gene is TRBV5-6, the J gene TRBJ2-2, with TRBD1 matching over 7 bases. CDR3 size: 15 residues. The V gene end was trimmed by 0 bases and the J gene end by 5 bases; junction bases not matched to a gene: 4. Germline V gene lookup returns CDR1 SGHDT and CDR2 YYEEEE. The CDR3 nucleotides read TGTGCCAGCAGCTTGGACAGGGGAGAAACCGGGGAGCTGTTTTTT. This encodes CASSLDRGETGELFF.

This clonotype has a count of ten or more. This chain uses TRBV20-1 with TRBJ2-1; D unclear. CDR1 and CDR2 (germline): DFQATT, SNEGSKA (reference sequence). The CDR3 runs 11 residues. V shed 6 bases and J shed 11 bases, with 14 bases lying between them. The CDR3 sequence: CSARADGQQFF. The CDR3 DNA follows: TGCAGTGCCCGGGCTGACGGCCAGCAGTTCTTC.

This chain uses TRBV11-1 with TRBJ2-3; 9 bases fit TRBD2. Germline CDR1 reads SGHAT; CDR2 reads FQDESV (reference sequence). CDR3 length equals 16 residues. V shed 6 bases, J shed 4 bases, and the junction held 11 bases outside the gene matches. The CDR3 DNA reads TGTGCCAGCAGACCTCCCACTAGCGGGCTCTCAGATACGCAGTATTTT. This translates into CASRPPTSGLSDTQYF.

As regards this clonotype: A far larger clone is only one base removed, so a read error is likely. This rearrangement joins TRBV7-2 to TRBJ2-7, with D unresolved. The germline V and J ends were trimmed by 8 bases and 4 bases, with 12 bases remaining between them. This CDR3 contains 12 residues. Germline V gives CDR1 SGHTA, CDR2 FQGNSA. Here the CDR3 DNA reads TGTGCCAGCGGGCAAGACGGTTACGAGCAGTACTTC. Its translation: CASGQDGYEQYF.

This clonotype was detected ten times or more. The V and J genes are TRBV2 and TRBJ1-5; tentative D call: TRBD1 (5 bases). This CDR3 region has 15 residues. The germline CDR1 and CDR2 sequences are SNHLY and FYNNEI. Trimming took 7 bases from V and 3 from J, leaving 16 bases between them. The CDR3 spells CASTDGDANNQPQHF. DNA for the CDR3: TGTGCCAGCACCGACGGGGACGCCAACAATCAGCCCCAGCATTTT.

This chain connects TRBV5-1 to TRBJ1-3, with 8 bases identical to TRBD1. Germline assignment: CDR1 SGHRS and CDR2 YFSETQ. V was clipped by 6 bases and J by 2 bases; unmatched bases: 10. This CDR3 has 16 amino acids. The CDR3 DNA sequence: TGCGCCAGCATCCCCGGACAGGGAATGGCTGGAAACACCATATATTTT. Translation gives CASIPGQGMAGNTIYF.

This clonotype was counted ten times or more. The rearrangement uses TRBV14 and TRBJ1-1, with a tentative D call TRBD1 (6 bases). The CDR3 length is 19 residues. The V end was cut by 7 bases, the J end by 0 bases, with 27 bases between. From germline, CDR1 is SGHDN and CDR2 FVKESK. The CDR3 DNA follows: TGTGCCAGCAATTCAATCCGACAGGCCAATTTGGGAATGAACACTGAAGCTTTCTTT. Protein product: CASNSIRQANLGMNTEAFF. Complete variable domain (other parts from reference TRBV14 and TRBJ1-1): EAGVTQFPSHSVIEKGQTVTLRCDPISGHDNLYWYRRVMGKEIKFLLHFVKESKQDESGMPNNRFLAERTGGTYSTLKVQPAELEDSGVYFCASNSIRQANLGMNTEAFFGQGTRLTVV.

The chain combines TRBV7-8 with TRBJ2-3; 10 bases map to TRBD2. With V trimmed by 4 bases and J by 2 bases, 15 bases remained unmatched. This CDR3 is 19 amino acids long. Germline CDR1 reads SGHVS; CDR2 reads FQNEAQ. The chain's CDR3 is CASSSGLAETREITDTQYF. The CDR3 bases are TGTGCCAGCAGCTCCGGACTAGCGGAAACCCGGGAAATCACAGATACGCAGTATTTT.

This clonotype was seen repeatedly, ten times or more. CDR3 DNA sequence: TGTGCCAGCAGCTTAGGTCCGGGCCGGGGGACTGAAGCTTTCTTT. Protein product: CASSLGPGRGTEAFF. The chain couples TRBV7-2 to TRBJ1-1; TRBD1 is a possible D gene (5 bases). V dropped 1 base and J dropped 5 bases, with 14 bases sitting between them. Germline lookup yields CDR1 SGHTA and CDR2 FQGNSA. The CDR3 consists of 15 residues.

In its sample, this clonotype was seen many times. The V call is TRBV2, the J call TRBJ2-1, with a tentative D call TRBD2 (7 bases). V lost 8 bases to trimming and J lost 7 bases, with 15 bases between them. This CDR3 comprises 13 residues. Germline-derived CDR1 and CDR2 are SNHLY and FYNNEI. CDR3 DNA sequence: TGTGCCAGCGCCCGGCGGGGGCAAAATGAGCAGTTCTTC. Translated, it gives CASARRGQNEQFF.

In its sample, this clonotype was seen many times. The V and J genes are TRBV3-1 and TRBJ1-2; no reliable D call. Per germline, CDR1 LGHDT and CDR2 YNNKEL (reference sequence). V was shortened by 4 bases and J by 1 base, with 7 bases between the two germline ends. The CDR3 is 13 amino acids. The CDR3 region is CASSPRLNYGYTF. In DNA, the CDR3 is TGTGCCAGCAGCCCTAGACTTAACTATGGCTACACCTTC.

In DNA, the CDR3 is TGTGCCAGCAGCCAAGATGAGGTGGGGCGTGAAAAACTGTTTTTT. It codes for CASSQDEVGREKLFF. The V and J genes are TRBV3-1 and TRBJ1-4, with a possible D match to TRBD1 (5 bases). Trimming left V 0 bases short and J 7 bases short, with 12 bases between. CDR1 and CDR2 (germline): LGHDT, YNNKEL (reference sequence). There are 15 residues in the CDR3.

This clonotype came up many times. The genes are TRBV7-8 and TRBJ2-2, with D possibly matching TRBD1 (6 bases). In germline, CDR1 is SGHVS, CDR2 FQNEAQ. This CDR3 comprises 16 residues. Trimming pared 5 bases from V and 1 base from J, leaving 14 bases between. CDR3 in DNA: TGTGCCAGCAGCCAAAGACGGGGACAGAACACCGGGGAGCTGTTTTTT. Translation gives CASSQRRGQNTGELFF.

This clonotype was observed at least ten times. CDR3 in amino acids: CSVGGGNEKLFF. The CDR3 DNA follows: TGCAGTGTCGGCGGAGGGAATGAAAAACTGTTTTTT. This chain connects TRBV20-1 to TRBJ1-4; the D is unclear. V gave up 7 bases and J gave up 5 bases, with 11 bases separating them. The CDR3 is 12 amino acids. The germline V gene encodes CDR1 DFQATT and CDR2 SNEGSKA (reference sequence).

The sample holds many counts of this clonotype. The chain is built from TRBV7-8 and TRBJ1-4; D call uncertain. The CDR3 totals 15 residues. Trimming stripped 5 bases from V and 4 bases from J, with 14 bases between. CDR1 is SGHVS, CDR2 FQNEAQ, per germline. The CDR3 here is CASSRRERINEKLFF. As DNA, the CDR3 is TGTGCCAGCAGCAGGAGGGAGCGCATTAATGAAAAACTGTTTTTT. Using reference TRBV7-8 and TRBJ1-4 for the parts outside the CDR3, the full variable domain is GAGVSQSPRYKVAKRGQDVALRCDPISGHVSLFWYQQALGQGPEFLTYFQNEAQLDKSGLPSDRFFAERPEGSVSTLKIQRTQQEDSAVYLCASSRRERINEKLFFGSGTQLSVL.

In this sample, this clonotype turned up many times. CDR3 nucleotides: TGTGCCAGCAGTTACCCGGTAGCGGATGGCAGGGATACGCAGTATTTT. Its translation is CASSYPVADGRDTQYF. The V call is TRBV6-2 or TRBV6-3, the J call TRBJ2-3; weak D call: TRBD2 (6 bases). Per the germline V gene, CDR1 is MNHEY and CDR2 is SVGEGT. This CDR3 has 16 residues. Trimming removed 2 bases at V and 6 bases at J, with 18 bases between.